Shown below are 8 T cell receptor beta chains from a single sample sequenced in a study of OX40 agonist ivuxolimab in advanced cancers. Repertoires were generated with immunoSEQ multiplex PCR, while TCRdb's copy carries only in-frame clones and drops some. The table has some 130,000 clones, approximately 92% seen once. The specimen comprised CD4+ or CD8+ T cells sorted from blood, sampled in a trial of the OX40 agonist ivuxolimab. The source is an adult with an advanced solid tumor such as melanoma, head and neck, liver or kidney cancer.

The chain recombines TRBV10-1 with TRBJ2-1, with no clear D. This CDR3 contains 13 residues. Trimming stripped 0 bases from V and 8 bases from J, with 8 bases between. Looked up from germline, CDR1 is WNHNN and CDR2 is SYGVQD (reference sequence). In DNA form, the CDR3 reads TGCGCCAGCAGTGAGTCGAAGCTCCATGAGCAGTTCTTC. Protein sequence: CASSESKLHEQFF.

The rearrangement links TRBV27 to TRBJ2-3; D might be TRBD1 or TRBD2, each matching 5 bases. V dropped 6 bases and J dropped 0 bases, with 10 bases sitting between them. Germline lookup yields CDR1 MNHEY and CDR2 SMNVEV (reference sequence). The CDR3 extends over 14 amino acids. The CDR3 nucleotides read TGTGCCAGCAGCACGAGGGGCAGCACAGATACGCAGTATTTT. Protein: CASSTRGSTDTQYF.

The chain joins TRBV27 to TRBJ1-3; D is unclear. There are 17 residues in the CDR3. From germline, CDR1 is MNHEY and CDR2 SMNVEV (reference sequence). With 2 bases removed from V and 2 bases from J, the gap between germline ends came to 16 bases. CDR3 sequence: CASSLGGPGRPGNTIYF. CDR3 DNA sequence: TGTGCCAGCAGTTTAGGAGGGCCCGGAAGGCCTGGAAACACCATATATTTT.

This chain connects TRBV19 to TRBJ2-3, with TRBD1 identical over 10 bases. The CDR3 totals 15 residues. V trimming: 4 bases; J trimming: 2 bases; junction bases outside the gene matches: 3. Germline CDR1 and CDR2: LNHDA and SQIVND (reference sequence). CDR3 DNA: TGTGCCAGTAGTACGGACAGGGGGTACACAGATACGCAGTATTTT. This translates into CASSTDRGYTDTQYF.

The chain uses TRBV5-8 and TRBJ1-5; D is uncertain. The CDR3 covers 15 residues. The germline V gene encodes CDR1 SGHTS and CDR2 YDEGEE. Deletions cut 3 bases from V and 0 bases from J, with 10 bases between. The CDR3 sequence is CASSWGRVSNQPQHF. DNA of the CDR3: TGTGCCAGCAGCTGGGGAAGAGTTAGCAATCAGCCCCAGCATTTT.

This clone was observed once. This chain connects TRBV6-5 to TRBJ1-1, with a weak D call TRBD1 (5 bases). Trimming shortened V by 7 bases and J by 4 bases, and 13 bases separated the two germline ends. There are 13 residues in the CDR3. Germline CDR1 and CDR2: MNHEY and SVGAGI. The CDR3 is CASTLLGGTEAFF. The CDR3 nucleotides are TGTGCCAGCACACTACTGGGGGGCACTGAAGCTTTCTTT.

This clone was seen only a few times. The J gene is TRBJ2-3, the V gene TRBV7-2; TRBD2 aligns across 9 bases. The CDR3 is 15 amino acids. Germline loops: CDR1 SGHTA, CDR2 FQGNSA. Trimming took 6 bases from V and 1 from J; bases not matched to a gene: 5. The CDR3 DNA is TGTGCCAGCAGTTCCCGACTAGCGGGCACAGATACGCAGTATTTT. Protein sequence: CASSSRLAGTDTQYF.

The chain has TRBV2 and TRBJ1-6; the D gene is possibly TRBD1 (5 bases). The V gene lost 1 base and the J gene lost 9 bases, with 16 bases spanning the gap. Germline V gene sequence: CDR1 SNHLY, CDR2 FYNNEI. The CDR3 loop spans 16 amino acids. The CDR3 region has the DNA TGTGCCAGCAGTGAAGTGGGAGGGCAGGGTGGTTCACCCCTCCACTTT. This codes for CASSEVGGQGGSPLHF.